This T cell receptor (beta chain) was obtained from a study of T cells in Graves' hyperthyroidism and ophthalmopathy (dated by TCRdb to the late 2010s). Concerning the study at large: Peripheral blood was sampled at the time of initial diagnosis, prior to any treatment. A discovery cohort of approximately 97 patients, roughly 45 with Graves' ophthalmopathy and roughly 59 with stable Graves' hyperthyroidism, was used to find distinguishing TCR V-J signatures. Prospective prediction of ophthalmopathy was tested in an independent validation cohort consisting of some 20 hyperthyroidism patients and some 16 patients who later progressed to ophthalmopathy. The 80 to 100 discovery patients were randomly divided into training and test sets at a 7:3 ratio. In six Graves' hyperthyroidism patients, the study also compared T-cell repertoires from thyroid tissue with T-cell repertoires from blood. After sampling, hyperthyroidism patients received methimazole starting at 30 mg daily, and ophthalmopathy patients received high-dose intravenous methylprednisolone. The paper describes TCR Vbeta CDR3 sequencing of fewer than 150 peripheral blood samples, made up of 43 ophthalmopathy patients, roughly 72 hyperthyroidism patients and 17 progressor patients. The study at large found these results: A 13 V-J signature model separated ophthalmopathy from stable hyperthyroidism, with 87.88% sensitivity and 81.08% specificity in cross-validation and 80%/75% in testing. In validation, the model predicted progression to ophthalmopathy with roughly 66% sensitivity and about 73% specificity, a median of about 6 months before onset. Sample size was not statistically predetermined, and blinding of investigators to group allocation was not performed. Most expanded thyroid clonotypes (frequency above 0.001) were also detected in blood, a finding suggesting that blood repertoires may reflect thyroid immune responses.

This clonotype has ten or more counts. The antigen it binds to is not known. No quality values exist for individual bases; no much larger clone is one base distant. A patient counted as having stable Graves' hyperthyroidism if no progression to ophthalmopathy occurred over 18 months of follow-up. Hyperthyroidism patients were newly diagnosed, had a disease duration of under 2 months, and were aged 18 to 65 years. Patients with uncontrolled infections, other autoimmune diseases, pregnancy or lactation were excluded. Diagnoses relied on clinical symptoms, serum thyroxine and TRAb, thyroid ultrasound and orbital computed tomography. PBMCs were isolated from about 9 ml of fresh peripheral blood by Ficoll-Paque density gradient centrifugation. Trizol reagent was used to extract total RNA, and RNA quality was then checked on an Agilent 2100 Bioanalyzer. Trimming takes 0 bases from V and 0 bases from J, and the germline ends sit 3 bases apart. Its CDR3 holds 13 amino acids, cysteine through phenylalanine. CDR3 DNA only is kept here, 39 bases in frame from base 1. Sequences SGHRS (CDR1) and YFSETQ (CDR2) are obtained from the germline V gene.

The TCR beta CDR3 regions were amplified from RNA transcripts. For the first round of RT-PCR on the TCR CDR3, the HTBI primer set was used together with the Qiagen OneStep RT-PCR kit. Libraries were constructed in a second round of multiplex PCR, after which size selection and purification were carried out. Sequencing of the libraries was done on an Illumina HiSeq2000 using paired-end 100 bp reads. Per the authors' processing: SOAPnuke was used to process the raw data, with reads discarded if the reads contained adapters or uncalled bases, had a mean Phred below 15, or lacked an exact constant-primer or identifier match. High-quality paired reads were merged using COPE v1.2.5, and each unique nucleotide sequence was defined as a clonotype. MiTCR v1.1 was used to align clonotypes to the IMGT TRBV, TRBD and TRBJ reference segments. Analysis was restricted to V-J combinations with a frequency above 0.0001, which covered just over 98% of repertoires. A TCS score was defined as the ratio between F50 (clonal expansion) and ExV (chaos), using BLOSUM62-based TCRdist between CDR3 peptides within each V-J. Welch's t-statistics and random forest reduced roughly 530 V-J features to roughly 13, which were used in a naive Bayes classifier (R e1071). TCRdb trimmed public reads at Q25 via fastp, called clones via MiXCR and kept in-frame beta chains. All rows with the same CDR3 protein become a single entry with the most common DNA and genes. Here the V and J calls rest on TCRdb's processing, not on the authors' analysis. Present in this sample are more than 450,000 distinct CDR3 sequences, roughly 15% of which were seen just once. 11% to 15% of the sample is held by the ten biggest clonotypes.

The chain is assembled from TRBV5-1 and TRBJ1-1, with the D segment identity uncertain. The sequence was obtained from a woman in her thirties or forties with Graves' hyperthyroidism. Sequencing used blood. The CDR3 loop reads CASSLELNTEAFF. The DNA reads TGCGCCAGCAGCTTGGAACTGAACACTGAAGCTTTCTTT. The entire variable domain, with the stretches around the CDR3 drawn from the reference TRBV5-1 and TRBJ1-1 proteins, is KAGVTQTPRYLIKTRGQQVTLSCSPISGHRSVSWYQQTPGQGLQFLFEYFSETQRNKGNFPGRFSGRQFSNSRSEMNVSTLELGDSALYLCASSLELNTEAFFGQGTRLTVV.